This T cell receptor (beta chain) was sequenced during a study of T cell responses to AZD1222 COVID-19 vaccine. This table comes from immunoSEQ multiplex PCR, and its TCRdb copy is limited to in-frame clones, with some not included. The data hold 70,000 to 95,000 clones, with 85% to 90% observed a single time. This clone was seen just once. The antigen is unknown. General study points: Spike as a whole was targeted by vaccine-associated CD4 TCRs, dominant at 160-218 and 743-854. Spike-specific TCR breadth and depth both grew after two AZD1222 doses. Among the donors, most were white British and more were female, and clonal diversity was possibly underestimated. Baseline serostatus was positive in only six AZD1222 recipients.

The specimen was peripheral blood, collected on day 0 of MenACWY control vaccination. The sequence came from an adult in good health.

DNA of the CDR3: TGCAGTGCTAGCGGGGAAACTGAAGCTTTCTTT. This translates into CSASGETEAFF. The chain has TRBV20-1 and TRBJ1-1; D unclear. V gave up 3 bases and J gave up 5 bases, with 7 bases separating them. Germline V gene lookup returns CDR1 DFQATT and CDR2 SNEGSKA (reference sequence). The CDR3 has 11 residues.